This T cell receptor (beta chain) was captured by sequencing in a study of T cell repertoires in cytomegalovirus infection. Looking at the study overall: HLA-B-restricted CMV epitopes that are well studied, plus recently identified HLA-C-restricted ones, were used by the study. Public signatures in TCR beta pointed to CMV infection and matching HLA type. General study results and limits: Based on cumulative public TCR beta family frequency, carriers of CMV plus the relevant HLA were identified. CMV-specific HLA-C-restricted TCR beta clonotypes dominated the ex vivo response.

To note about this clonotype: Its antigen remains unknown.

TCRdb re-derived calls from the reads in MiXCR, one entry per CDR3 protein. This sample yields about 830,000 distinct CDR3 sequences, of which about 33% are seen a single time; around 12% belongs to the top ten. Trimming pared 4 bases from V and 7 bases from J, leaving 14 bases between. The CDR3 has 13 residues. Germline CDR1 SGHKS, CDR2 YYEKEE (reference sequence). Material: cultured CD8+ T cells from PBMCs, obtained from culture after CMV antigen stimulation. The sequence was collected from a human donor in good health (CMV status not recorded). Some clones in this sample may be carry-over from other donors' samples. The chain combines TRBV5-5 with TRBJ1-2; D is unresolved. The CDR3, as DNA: TGTGCCAGCAGCCCAAAGAACGAGGCTGGCTACACCTTC. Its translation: CASSPKNEAGYTF.